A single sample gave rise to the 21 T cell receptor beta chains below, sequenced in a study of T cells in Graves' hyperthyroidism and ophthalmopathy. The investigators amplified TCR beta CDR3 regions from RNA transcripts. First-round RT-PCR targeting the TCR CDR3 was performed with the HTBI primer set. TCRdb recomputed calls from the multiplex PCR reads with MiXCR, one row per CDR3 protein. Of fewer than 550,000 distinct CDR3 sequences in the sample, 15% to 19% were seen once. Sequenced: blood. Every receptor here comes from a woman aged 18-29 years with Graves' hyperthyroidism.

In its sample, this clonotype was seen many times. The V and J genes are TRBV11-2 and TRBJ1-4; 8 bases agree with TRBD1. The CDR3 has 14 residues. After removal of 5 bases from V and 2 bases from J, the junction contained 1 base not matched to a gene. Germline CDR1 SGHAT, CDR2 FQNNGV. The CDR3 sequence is CASSRTGTNEKLFF. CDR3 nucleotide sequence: TGTGCCAGCAGCAGGACAGGGACTAATGAAAAACTGTTTTTT.

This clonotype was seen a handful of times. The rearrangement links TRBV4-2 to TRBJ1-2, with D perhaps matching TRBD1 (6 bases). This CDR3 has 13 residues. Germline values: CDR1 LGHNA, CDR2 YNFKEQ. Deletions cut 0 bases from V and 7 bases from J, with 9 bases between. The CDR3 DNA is TGTGCCAGCAGCCAAGACGACAGGAGTGGCTACACCTTC. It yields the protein CASSQDDRSGYTF.

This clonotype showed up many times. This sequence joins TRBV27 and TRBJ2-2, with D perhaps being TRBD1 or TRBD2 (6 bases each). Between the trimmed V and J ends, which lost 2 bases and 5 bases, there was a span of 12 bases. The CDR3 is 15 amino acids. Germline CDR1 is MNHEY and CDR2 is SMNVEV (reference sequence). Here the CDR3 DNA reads TGTGCCAGCAGTTTAACGGGGGCGGTAACCGGGGAGCTGTTTTTT. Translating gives CASSLTGAVTGELFF.

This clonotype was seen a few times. As DNA, the CDR3 is TGTGCCAGCAGAAGGGACAGACTGACGGAGAGCATTCAGTACTTC. Translation: CASRRDRLTESIQYF. The J gene is TRBJ2-4, the V gene TRBV2, with TRBD1 matching 7 bases. Per germline, CDR1 SNHLY and CDR2 FYNNEI. The CDR3 totals 15 residues. Trimming at V came to 6 bases and at J to 9 bases, leaving 14 bases not matched to a gene.

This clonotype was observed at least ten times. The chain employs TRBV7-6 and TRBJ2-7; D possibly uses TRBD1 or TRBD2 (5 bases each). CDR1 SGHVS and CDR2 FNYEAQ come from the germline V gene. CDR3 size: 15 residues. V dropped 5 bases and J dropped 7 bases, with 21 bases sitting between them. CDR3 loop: CASSGSGTRAREQYF. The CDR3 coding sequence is TGTGCCAGCAGCGGCTCCGGGACCCGCGCTAGAGAGCAGTACTTC.

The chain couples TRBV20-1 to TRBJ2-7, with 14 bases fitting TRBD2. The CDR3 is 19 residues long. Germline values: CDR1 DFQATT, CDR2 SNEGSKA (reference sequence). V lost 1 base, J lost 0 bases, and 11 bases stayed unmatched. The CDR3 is CSARVPGTSGGRNSYEQYF. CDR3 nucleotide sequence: TGCAGTGCTAGAGTCCCTGGGACTAGCGGGGGACGAAACTCCTACGAGCAGTACTTC.

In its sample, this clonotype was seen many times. The CDR3 region is CSVSDKQAAHGTEAFF. CDR3 in DNA: TGCAGTGTCTCGGATAAACAGGCCGCCCATGGCACTGAAGCTTTCTTT. The chain combines TRBV20-1 with TRBJ1-1; possible D gene TRBD1, 5 bases. The CDR3 length is 16 residues. The germline V gene encodes CDR1 DFQATT and CDR2 SNEGSKA (reference sequence). V lost 7 bases and J 4 bases, leaving 25 bases between the germline ends.

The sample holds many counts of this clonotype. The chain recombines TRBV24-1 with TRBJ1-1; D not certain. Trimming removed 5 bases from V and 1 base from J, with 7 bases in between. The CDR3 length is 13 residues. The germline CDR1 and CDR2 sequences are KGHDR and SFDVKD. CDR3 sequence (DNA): TGTGCCACCAGTGGGGATACGAACACTGAAGCTTTCTTT. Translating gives CATSGDTNTEAFF.

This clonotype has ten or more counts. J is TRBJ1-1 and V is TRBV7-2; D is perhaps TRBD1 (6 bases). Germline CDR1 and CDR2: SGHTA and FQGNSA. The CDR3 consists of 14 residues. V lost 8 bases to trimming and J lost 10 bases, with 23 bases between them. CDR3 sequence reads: CASRRGGQGGRAFF. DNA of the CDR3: TGTGCCAGCCGCCGAGGGGGGCAGGGAGGGCGAGCTTTCTTT.

In DNA, the CDR3 is TGCGCCAGCAGCCTTGGGGGCAGAGTCAATCAGCCCCAGCATTTT. Its translation is CASSLGGRVNQPQHF. V gene TRBV4-1 combines with J gene TRBJ1-5; tentatively, D is TRBD1 (6 bases). Germline V gene sequence: CDR1 MGHRA, CDR2 YSYEKL. This CDR3 has 15 residues. Trimming left V 4 bases short and J 3 bases short, with 13 bases between.

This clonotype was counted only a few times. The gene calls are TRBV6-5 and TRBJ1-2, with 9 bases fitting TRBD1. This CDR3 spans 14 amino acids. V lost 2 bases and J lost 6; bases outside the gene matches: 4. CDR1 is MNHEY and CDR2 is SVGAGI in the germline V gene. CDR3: CASSYQQGADGYTF. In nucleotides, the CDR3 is TGTGCCAGCAGTTACCAACAGGGGGCGGATGGCTACACCTTC.

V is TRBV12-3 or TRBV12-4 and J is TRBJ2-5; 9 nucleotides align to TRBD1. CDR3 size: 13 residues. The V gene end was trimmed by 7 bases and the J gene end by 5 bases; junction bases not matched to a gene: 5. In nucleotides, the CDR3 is TGTGCCAGCACCCCGGACAGGGGTGAGACCCAGTACTTC. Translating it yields CASTPDRGETQYF.

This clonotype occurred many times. CDR3 nucleotide sequence: TGCAGTGCTAGACACGGGACTAGCGGTCCGCGAGAGCAGTACTTC. Its protein product is CSARHGTSGPREQYF. The chain links TRBV20-1 to TRBJ2-7; 11 positions match TRBD2. Unmatched junction bases numbered 10, after V lost 2 bases and J lost 7 bases. Germline V CDR1 and CDR2: DFQATT, SNEGSKA (reference sequence). The CDR3 sequence is 15 residues long.

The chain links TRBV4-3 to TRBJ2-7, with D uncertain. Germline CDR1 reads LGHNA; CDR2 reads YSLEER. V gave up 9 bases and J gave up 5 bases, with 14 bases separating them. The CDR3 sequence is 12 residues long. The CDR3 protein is CARSFVGDEQYF. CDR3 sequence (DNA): TGCGCCAGGTCCTTCGTCGGCGACGAGCAGTACTTC.

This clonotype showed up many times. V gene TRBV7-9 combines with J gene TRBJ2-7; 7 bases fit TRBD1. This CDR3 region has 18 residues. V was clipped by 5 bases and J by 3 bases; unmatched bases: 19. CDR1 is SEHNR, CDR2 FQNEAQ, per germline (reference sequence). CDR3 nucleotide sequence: TGTGCCAGCAGCCCACCGACGGGACAGCGTAGGCTAAACTACGAGCAGTACTTC. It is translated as CASSPPTGQRRLNYEQYF.

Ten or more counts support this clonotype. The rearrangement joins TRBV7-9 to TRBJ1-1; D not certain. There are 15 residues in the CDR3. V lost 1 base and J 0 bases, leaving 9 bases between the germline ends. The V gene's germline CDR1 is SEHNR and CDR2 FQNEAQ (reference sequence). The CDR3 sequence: CASSLERQVNTEAFF. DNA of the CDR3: TGTGCCAGCAGCTTAGAACGGCAGGTGAACACTGAAGCTTTCTTT. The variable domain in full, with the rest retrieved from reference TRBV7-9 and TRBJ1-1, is DTGVSQNPRHKITKRGQNVTFRCDPISEHNRLYWYRQTLGQGPEFLTYFQNEAQLEKSRLLSDRFSAERPKGSFSTLEIQRTEQGDSAMYLCASSLERQVNTEAFFGQGTRLTVV.

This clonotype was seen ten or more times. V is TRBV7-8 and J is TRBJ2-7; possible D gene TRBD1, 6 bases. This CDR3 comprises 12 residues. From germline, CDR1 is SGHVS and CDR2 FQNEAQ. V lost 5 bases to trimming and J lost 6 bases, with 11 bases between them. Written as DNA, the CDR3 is TGTGCCAGCAGCCGACAGGTTCGCGAGCAGTACTTC. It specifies CASSRQVREQYF.

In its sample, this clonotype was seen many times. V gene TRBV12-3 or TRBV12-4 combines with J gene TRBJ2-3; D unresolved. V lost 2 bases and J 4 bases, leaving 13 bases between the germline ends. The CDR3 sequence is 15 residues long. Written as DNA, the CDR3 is TGTGCCAGCAGTTTATTGGGCCCCACGCCAGATACGCAGTATTTT. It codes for CASSLLGPTPDTQYF.

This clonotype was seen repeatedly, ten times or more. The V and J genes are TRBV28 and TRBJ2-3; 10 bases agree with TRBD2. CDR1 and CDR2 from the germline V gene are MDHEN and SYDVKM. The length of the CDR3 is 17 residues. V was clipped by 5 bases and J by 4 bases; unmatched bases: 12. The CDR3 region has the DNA TGTGCCAGCAGTAACGCTGGACTAGCGGATTTTGCAGATACGCAGTATTTT. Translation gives CASSNAGLADFADTQYF.

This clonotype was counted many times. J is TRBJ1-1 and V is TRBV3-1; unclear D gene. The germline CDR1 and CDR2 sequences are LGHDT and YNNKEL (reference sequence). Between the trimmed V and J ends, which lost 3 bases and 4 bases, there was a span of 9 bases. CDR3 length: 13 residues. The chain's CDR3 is CASSQIKGTEAFF. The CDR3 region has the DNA TGTGCCAGCAGCCAGATTAAGGGCACTGAAGCTTTCTTT.

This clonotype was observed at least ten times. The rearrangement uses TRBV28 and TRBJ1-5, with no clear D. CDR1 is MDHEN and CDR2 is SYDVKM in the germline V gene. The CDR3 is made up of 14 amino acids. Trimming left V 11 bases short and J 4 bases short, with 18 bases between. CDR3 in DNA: TGTGCCGCGGAGTCGTTGGGAATGAATCAGCCCCAGCATTTT. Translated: CAAESLGMNQPQHF.